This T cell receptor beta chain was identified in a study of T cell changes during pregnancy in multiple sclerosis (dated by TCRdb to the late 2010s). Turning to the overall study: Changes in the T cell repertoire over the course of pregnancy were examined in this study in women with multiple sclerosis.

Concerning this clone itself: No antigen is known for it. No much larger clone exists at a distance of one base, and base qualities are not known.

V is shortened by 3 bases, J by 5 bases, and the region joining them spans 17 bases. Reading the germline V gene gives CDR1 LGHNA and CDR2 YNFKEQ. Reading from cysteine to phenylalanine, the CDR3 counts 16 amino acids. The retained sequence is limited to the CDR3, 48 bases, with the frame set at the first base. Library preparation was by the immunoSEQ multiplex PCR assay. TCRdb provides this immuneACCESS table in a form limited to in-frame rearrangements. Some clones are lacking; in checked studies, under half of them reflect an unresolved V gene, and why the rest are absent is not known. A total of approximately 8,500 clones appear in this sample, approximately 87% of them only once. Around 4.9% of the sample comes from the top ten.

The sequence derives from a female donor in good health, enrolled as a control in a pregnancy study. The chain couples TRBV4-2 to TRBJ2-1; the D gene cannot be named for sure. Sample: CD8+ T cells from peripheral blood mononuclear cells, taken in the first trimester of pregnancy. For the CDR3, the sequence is CASSQAGVFVNNEQFF. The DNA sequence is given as TGTGCCAGCAGCCAGGCTGGTGTCTTTGTCAACAATGAGCAGTTCTTC.